This TCR beta chain comes out of a study of blood T cell repertoires in COVID-19. At the level of the study: Samples came from the United States, Italy and Spain, spanning acute and convalescent COVID-19. Sample material is recorded as cDNA or gDNA derived from T cells, B-cell-depleted T cells, or PBMCs.

In the source study's methods: Amplifying reference gene primers gave estimates of nucleated cell counts. Generated by immunoSEQ multiplex PCR, the TCRdb table keeps only in-frame clones and is missing some. V, J and clone size are those of that table, while D and trimming were read from the DNA. The sample lists 65,000 to 95,000 clones; roughly nine tenths were seen once. The J segment lost 6 bases and the V segment lost 11 bases, leaving 9 bases of the junction unmatched. Germline V gives CDR1 MNHEY, CDR2 SMNVEV (reference sequence). The CDR3 runs 13 residues. Sequences were obtained from peripheral blood. V gene TRBV27 combines with J gene TRBJ1-1, with 10 bases identical to TRBD1. The source is a man older than 75 with acute or convalescent COVID-19. CDR3 sequence: CASRQGAVAEAFF. CDR3 coding DNA: TGTGCCTCTAGACAGGGGGCTGTGGCTGAAGCTTTCTTT.